This T cell receptor (beta chain) was recovered during a study of beta chain features in type 1 diabetes. Study as a whole: The study found patients and healthy donors alike in age, gender and cell yields. Overall study results and limits: There was no resolution here of whether HLA type influences TCRB rearrangement. For Type 1 diabetes patients, all four CD4+ subsets carried TCRB CDR3s that were moderately but significantly shorter. Compared to healthy donors, patients appeared to have naive, central memory and Treg TCRB repertoires that were more alike.

Sequencing targeted expressed TCRB transcripts, as all isolated RNA had been reverse transcribed. Sequencing was performed with immunoSEQ multiplex PCR; in TCRdb, only in-frame clones are kept and a portion is missing. The top ten hold roughly 0.5% of the sample, which has over 150,000 clones, over 9% seen once. Germline V gene lookup returns CDR1 SEHNR and CDR2 FQNEAQ (reference sequence). CDR3 length: 15 amino acids. Trimming stripped 5 bases from V and 3 bases from J, with 17 bases between. This clone appeared a few times. The antigen remains undetermined. The TCR sequence derives from a man younger than 40 with type 1 diabetes. The chain is built from TRBV7-9 and TRBJ2-7; a weak D match, TRBD2 (7 bases). The sequenced material came from central memory CD4+ T cells from blood. DNA for the CDR3: TGTGCCAGCAGCCTCCTGGGGGGGGGCCTCTACGAGCAGTACTTC. The encoded protein is CASSLLGGGLYEQYF.